This T cell receptor beta chain was retrieved from a study of beta chain features in type 1 diabetes. Study-level results: Type 1 diabetes patients showed a moderate but significant shortening of TCRB CDR3s in all four CD4+ subsets. At VDJ recombination sites, type 1 diabetes patients had fewer insertions and more deleted nucleotides.

Sequenced material consisted of expressed TCRB transcripts (all of the isolated RNA was reverse transcribed). Roughly 3.5 million reads per sample on average were obtained from naive, central memory and regulatory T cell samples. The protocol was immunoSEQ multiplex PCR, while the TCRdb copy is restricted to in-frame clones and leaves out a portion. The table records 120,000 to 150,000 clones, over 8% of them present only once. This clone was recorded a few times. Antigen unknown. Germline-derived CDR1 and CDR2 are KGHSH and LQKENI. The CDR3 runs 13 residues. The germline V and J ends were trimmed by 3 bases and 0 bases, with 6 bases remaining between them. All sorted populations exceeded 95% purity.

Sequencing used central memory CD4+ T cells from blood. The source of this sequence is a woman in her forties in good health. The V gene is TRBV18, the J gene TRBJ2-7; no definite D call. CDR3 bases: TGTGCCAGCTCACCCGTCCCCTCCTACGAGCAGTACTTC. Amino acid sequence: CASSPVPSYEQYF.